This T cell receptor (beta chain) is drawn from a study of cytomegalovirus exposure and HLA in healthy donors. Study-level findings and limits: Productive status was seen about 87% or about 30% of the time for most TCR beta V segments in an earlier analysis.

With respect to this clone: Its antigen is unknown.

V was clipped by 3 bases and J by 5 bases, with 10 bases between them. The CDR3 spans 13 residues. The V gene's germline CDR1 is MGHDK and CDR2 SYGVNS. 60 Vbeta and 13 Jbeta primers were used in PCR. In the original workflow: An analysis that came later counted roughly 87 million unique TCR beta chains, around 12 million shared. Sequenced by immunoSEQ multiplex PCR; TCRdb stores in-frame clones only, minus some. V, J and clone size are taken as reported in that table, and D and trimming were inferred from the DNA itself. The table includes about 200,000 clones, 65% to 85% detected once. Sequencing input: PBMCs. The source of this sequence is a man aged 25-40 years in good health and CMV-seronegative. This chain joins TRBV25-1 and TRBJ1-1; D call uncertain. CDR3 coding DNA: TGTGCCAGCAGTGAGTGGACTGATACTGAAGCTTTCTTT. This translates into CASSEWTDTEAFF.